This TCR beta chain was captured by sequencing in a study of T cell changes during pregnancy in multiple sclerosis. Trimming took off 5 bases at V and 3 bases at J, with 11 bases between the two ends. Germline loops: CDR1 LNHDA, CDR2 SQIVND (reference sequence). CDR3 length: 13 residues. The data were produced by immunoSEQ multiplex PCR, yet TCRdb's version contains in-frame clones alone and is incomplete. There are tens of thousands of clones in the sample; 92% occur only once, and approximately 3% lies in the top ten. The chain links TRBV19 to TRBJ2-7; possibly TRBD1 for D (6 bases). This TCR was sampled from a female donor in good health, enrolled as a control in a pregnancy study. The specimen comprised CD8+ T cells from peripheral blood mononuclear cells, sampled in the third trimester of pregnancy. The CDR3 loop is CASSPGHNYEQYF. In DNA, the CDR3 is TGTGCCAGTAGTCCGGGACACAACTACGAGCAGTACTTC.